These 9 T cell receptor beta chains were sequenced from one sample in a study of glioma-infiltrating T cells after dendritic cell vaccination. Sequencing used immunoSEQ multiplex PCR; TCRdb keeps in-frame clones, though not all of them. The repertoire has tens of thousands of clones, around four fifths of them found once; the top ten carry under 7%. Time point meaning: after dendritic cell vaccination, including at tumor progression/relapse. The sample here was blood, taken after dendritic cell vaccination. The origin of the receptors is a human donor with glioblastoma.

The chain employs TRBV27 and TRBJ1-2, with D perhaps TRBD1 (5 bases). This CDR3 has 15 amino acids. Germline CDR1 reads MNHEY; CDR2 reads SMNVEV (reference sequence). V lost 6 bases to trimming and J lost 5 bases, with 19 bases between them. CDR3 residues: CASSRGLGEVYGYTF. CDR3 bases: TGTGCCAGCAGCCGGGGACTGGGGGAGGTATATGGCTACACCTTC.

The rearrangement joins TRBV6-5 to TRBJ2-7; weak D call: TRBD1 (6 bases). Germline CDR1 MNHEY, CDR2 SVGAGI. The CDR3 spans 14 residues. Trimming pared 6 bases from V and 3 bases from J, leaving 15 bases between. CDR3 DNA: TGTGCCAGCAGCCCGGACAGCAGCTTCTACGAGCAGTACTTC. It yields the protein CASSPDSSFYEQYF.

The chain is built from TRBV2 and TRBJ2-3, with TRBD1 matching 7 bases. Per the germline V gene, CDR1 is SNHLY and CDR2 is FYNNEI. The V and J ends lost 10 bases and 0 bases, in that order; junction bases with no gene match: 7. CDR3 length: 14 residues. The CDR3 sequence is CATRDSISTDTQYF. The CDR3 DNA sequence: TGTGCCACCCGGGACAGTATTAGCACAGATACGCAGTATTTT.

This clone was seen just once. This chain uses TRBV6-1 with TRBJ1-6, with TRBD1 matching over 7 bases. This CDR3 comprises 15 residues. Germline V gives CDR1 MNHNS, CDR2 SASEGT. The J segment lost 0 bases and the V segment lost 10 bases, leaving 6 bases of the junction unmatched. CDR3 amino acids: CATGQASSYNSPLHF. CDR3 DNA sequence: TGTGCCACCGGACAGGCGAGCTCCTATAATTCACCCCTCCACTTT.

This clone has more than one count but fewer than ten. The chain carries TRBV6-1 and TRBJ2-1, with 7 bases aligning to TRBD1. With 4 bases clipped from V and 5 bases from J, the junction kept 11 bases outside the gene matches. Germline loops: CDR1 MNHNS, CDR2 SASEGT. This CDR3 comprises 16 residues. CDR3 region: CASSVNPGQPNNEQFF. In nucleotides, the CDR3 is TGTGCCAGCAGTGTAAATCCGGGACAGCCCAACAATGAGCAGTTCTTC.

This chain links TRBV27 with TRBJ2-5; 9 nucleotides match TRBD2. TRBJ2-7 explains the end of the DNA better; the J call may be wrong. This CDR3 is 16 amino acids long. From germline, CDR1 is MNHEY and CDR2 SMNVEV (reference sequence). CDR3 loop: CASSSSSGESVYEQYF. CDR3 coding DNA: TGTGCCAGCAGTTCCTCTAGCGGGGAGTCCGTGTACGAGCAGTACTTC.

The chain has TRBV19 and TRBJ2-5; tentatively, D is TRBD1 (7 bases). In germline, CDR1 is LNHDA, CDR2 SQIVND (reference sequence). Trimming took off 5 bases at V and 2 bases at J, with 21 bases between the two ends. The CDR3 is 17 amino acids. In nucleotides, the CDR3 is TGTGCCAGTAGTTCCTTATGGGGCAGGGGGGAACAAGAGACCCAGTACTTC. Its translation is CASSSLWGRGEQETQYF.

The chain employs TRBV5-4 and TRBJ2-1; TRBD1 agrees at 7 bases. After removal of 0 bases from V and 5 bases from J, the junction contained 2 bases not matched to a gene. The CDR3 runs to 14 residues. In germline, CDR1 is SGHNT, CDR2 YYREEE (reference sequence). CDR3 loop: CASSLAGTDNEQFF. In nucleotides, the CDR3 is TGTGCCAGCAGCTTGGCCGGGACAGACAATGAGCAGTTCTTC.

This chain links TRBV11-2 with TRBJ1-5; D ambiguous. V dropped 3 bases and J dropped 0 bases, with 3 bases sitting between them. The CDR3 has 13 residues. CDR1 and CDR2 from the germline V gene are SGHAT and FQNNGV. The CDR3 nucleotides read TGTGCCAGCAGCTTCGGTAGCAATCAGCCCCAGCATTTT. The encoded protein is CASSFGSNQPQHF.